This section outlines one T cell receptor (beta chain) sequence together with its context. As yet, its antigen is unknown. The data belong to a study of resident and recirculating memory T cells in vitiligo. The CDR3 extends over 14 amino acids. CDR1 is SGHTA and CDR2 is FQGTGA in the germline V gene. Trimming removed 2 bases at V and 6 bases at J, with 8 bases between. No patient showed confetti depigmentation, a clinical sign of active disease. Study-level findings and limits: Non-conserved TCRs across sites and patients suggested distinct clones per lesion.

TCRdb keeps only in-frame clones here, not all; method: immunoSEQ multiplex PCR. The repertoire holds around 43,000 clones, around 90% seen once, with roughly 4.3% in the top ten. Sequencing used blood. The chain combines TRBV7-3 with TRBJ1-6; tentative D call: TRBD1 (5 bases). This clonotype originated in a male donor with vitiligo. Written as DNA, the CDR3 is TGTGCCAGCAGCTTATCCGGGGGTAATTCACCCCTCCACTTT. It translates to CASSLSGGNSPLHF.